This TCR beta chain was sequenced in a study of control samples from healthy donors and cancer patients. V dropped 1 base and J dropped 4 bases, with 14 bases sitting between them. There are 16 residues in the CDR3. Germline assignment: CDR1 SGHVS and CDR2 FQNEAQ. Clones were sequenced by immunoSEQ multiplex PCR, and TCRdb holds only the in-frame ones, with some missing. Of tens of thousands of clones in the sample, approximately 80% were seen once. This receptor was obtained from a woman in her 50s with lung cancer. Sequencing input: PBMCs. V usage is TRBV7-8 and J usage is TRBJ1-5; D is unclear. The CDR3 nucleotides are TGTGCCAGCAGCTTAGTTATAGGACTGACAAATCAGCCCCAGCATTTT. This codes for CASSLVIGLTNQPQHF.